The 9 T cell receptor beta chains given below trace back to one sample, sequenced in a study of blood T cell repertoires in COVID-19. The data were produced by immunoSEQ multiplex PCR, yet TCRdb's version contains in-frame clones alone and is incomplete. The data hold about 210,000 clones, with approximately 90% observed a single time. The sequenced material came from PBMCs or T cells enriched from blood (not recorded which). The receptor set was obtained from a man aged 25 to 40 who had recovered from COVID-19.

The chain links TRBV5-1 to TRBJ1-1, with D possibly matching TRBD1 (6 bases). Between the trimmed V and J ends, which lost 4 bases and 4 bases, there was a span of 20 bases. The V gene's germline CDR1 is SGHRS and CDR2 YFSETQ. The CDR3 has 16 residues. In DNA form, the CDR3 reads TGCGCCAGCAGCCGAAATAACAACAGGGAATCCACTGAAGCTTTCTTT. Its protein product is CASSRNNNRESTEAFF.

The chain has TRBV2 and TRBJ1-5; 7 bases align to TRBD1. V lost 5 bases and J lost 4; bases outside the gene matches: 5. Germline V lookup: CDR1 SNHLY, CDR2 FYNNEI. The length of the CDR3 is 14 residues. Here the CDR3 reads CASSTKDRNQPQHF. CDR3 DNA: TGTGCCAGCAGTACCAAGGACAGGAATCAGCCCCAGCATTTT.

J is TRBJ1-2 and V is TRBV11-2; 10 positions agree with TRBD1. V lost 2 bases to trimming and J lost 6 bases; unmatched junction nucleotides: 12. Germline V gene lookup returns CDR1 SGHAT and CDR2 FQNNGV. This CDR3 comprises 17 residues. The CDR3 loop is CASSLHMTGGGSDGYTF. The CDR3, as DNA: TGTGCCAGCAGCTTACATATGACAGGGGGCGGTTCTGATGGCTACACCTTC.

This chain links TRBV14 with TRBJ2-2, with D perhaps TRBD2 (6 bases). The CDR3 covers 17 residues. Germline V gene lookup returns CDR1 SGHDN and CDR2 FVKESK. The V end lost 0 bases, the J end lost 0 bases, and 11 bases lay between the germline ends. CDR3 DNA: TGTGCCAGCAGCCAAGAGACCGGGGGTTCGAACACCGGGGAGCTGTTTTTT. Translation: CASSQETGGSNTGELFF. Complete variable domain (other parts from reference TRBV14 and TRBJ2-2): EAGVTQFPSHSVIEKGQTVTLRCDPISGHDNLYWYRRVMGKEIKFLLHFVKESKQDESGMPNNRFLAERTGGTYSTLKVQPAELEDSGVYFCASSQETGGSNTGELFFGEGSRLTVL.

The rearrangement links TRBV2 to TRBJ2-3; 7 bases are shared with TRBD2. The trim removed 4 bases at V and 4 bases at J, leaving 8 bases unmatched. This CDR3 is built from 15 residues. Germline values: CDR1 SNHLY, CDR2 FYNNEI. CDR3 sequence reads: CASSVRAGTSDTQYF. CDR3 bases: TGTGCCAGCAGTGTCCGAGCGGGAACATCAGATACGCAGTATTTT.

V and J are TRBV28 and TRBJ2-5; D uncertain. From germline, CDR1 is MDHEN and CDR2 SYDVKM. Between the trimmed V and J ends, which lost 3 bases and 0 bases, there was a span of 8 bases. The CDR3 totals 14 residues. CDR3 sequence (DNA): TGTGCCAGCAGTTTCGCCCAGAACCAAGAGACCCAGTACTTC. Translation: CASSFAQNQETQYF.

V usage is TRBV6-6 and J usage is TRBJ2-7; TRBD2 aligns across 7 bases. J was trimmed by 1 base and V by 0 bases; bases with no gene match: 6. CDR1 and CDR2 (germline): MNHNY, SVGAGI (reference sequence). CDR3 length: 16 residues. In nucleotides, the CDR3 is TGTGCCAGCAGTTACTCGGCGGCTAGCGGATCCTACGAGCAGTACTTC. Amino acids: CASSYSAASGSYEQYF.

The rearrangement joins TRBV27 to TRBJ2-6, with D tentatively TRBD2 (6 bases). In germline, CDR1 is MNHEY, CDR2 SMNVEV (reference sequence). The length of the CDR3 is 17 residues. The V end lost 5 bases, the J end lost 0 bases, and 14 bases lay between the germline ends. DNA for the CDR3: TGTGCCAGCAGTACACGACTAGTAGGCTCTGGGGCCAACGTCCTGACTTTC. Its protein product is CASSTRLVGSGANVLTF. The full variable domain, completed using reference TRBV27 and TRBJ2-6, is EAQVTQNPRYLITVTGKKLTVTCSQNMNHEYMSWYRQDPGLGLRQIYYSMNVEVTDKGDVPEGYKVSRKEKRNFPLILESPSPNQTSLYFCASSTRLVGSGANVLTFGAGSRLTVL.

The rearrangement links TRBV7-2 to TRBJ2-1; possibly TRBD2 for D (8 bases). Germline V gene data show CDR1 as SGHTA and CDR2 as FQGNSA. V was pared by 1 base and J by 9 bases, with 16 bases between. The CDR3 is made up of 15 amino acids. As DNA, the CDR3 is TGTGCCAGCAGCTTAGTGGGACTAGAGGGGGCTGAGCAGTTCTTC. Protein product: CASSLVGLEGAEQFF.